The 2 T cell receptor beta chains below were found in one sample sequenced in a study of early T cells in non-severe SARS-CoV-2 infection. TCRdb fed the 5' RACE reads into MiXCR, producing one record per CDR3 protein. Found here are about 57,000 distinct CDR3 sequences, approximately 12% of them singletons; the top ten hold around 4.6%. Sample: whole blood. These receptors were taken from an adult who was a healthcare worker with PCR-confirmed SARS-CoV-2 infection or an uninfected control (not recorded which).

This chain connects TRBV18 to TRBJ1-2; no firm D call. V lost 3 bases and J 0 bases, leaving 11 bases between the germline ends. CDR3 size: 15 residues. CDR1 is KGHSH, CDR2 LQKENI, per germline. The CDR3: CASSPTSDANYGYTF. DNA of the CDR3: TGTGCCAGCTCACCTACCAGTGACGCTAACTATGGCTACACCTTC.

This clonotype was found many times. The rearrangement uses TRBV9 and TRBJ2-1; the match to TRBD2 covers 12 bases. J was trimmed by 8 bases and V by 2 bases; bases with no gene match: 5. Per germline, CDR1 SGDLS and CDR2 YYNGEE. The CDR3 runs 15 residues. The CDR3 DNA reads TGTGCCAGCAGCGTCAGGACTAGCGGGGCCCATGAGCAGTTCTTC. It is translated as CASSVRTSGAHEQFF.